This T cell receptor beta chain stems from a study of CXCR3-negative and CXCR3-positive naive CD8 T cells. Broader study findings: Sequencing showed both naive subsets with comparably high diversity, and memory CD8+ cells much lower. Similar levels of surface CD5 were seen between naive subsets; TCR strength was inferred from TRB CDR3 properties.

Concerning this clonotype itself: As yet, its antigen is unknown.

Per CD8+ T cell subset, triplicate sorts of 250,000 to 300,000 cells each were done. Germline CDR1 reads MNHEY; CDR2 reads SVGEGT. CDR3 length equals 15 residues. With UMI labels, 5' RACE was used to prepare the TRB cDNA libraries. No DNA is given; TCRdb re-called the 5' RACE reads and lists each CDR3 protein once. This sample's clone table lists tens of thousands of distinct CDR3 sequences. Sequencing input: memory CD8+ T cells from blood. The receptor was isolated from a human donor in good health. Some clones in this sample may be carry-over from other donors' samples. This chain connects TRBV6-2 or TRBV6-3 to TRBJ2-2; TCRdb selects TRBD1, and the lack of DNA leaves this call unchecked. The CDR3 sequence is CASSYGGENTGELFF.